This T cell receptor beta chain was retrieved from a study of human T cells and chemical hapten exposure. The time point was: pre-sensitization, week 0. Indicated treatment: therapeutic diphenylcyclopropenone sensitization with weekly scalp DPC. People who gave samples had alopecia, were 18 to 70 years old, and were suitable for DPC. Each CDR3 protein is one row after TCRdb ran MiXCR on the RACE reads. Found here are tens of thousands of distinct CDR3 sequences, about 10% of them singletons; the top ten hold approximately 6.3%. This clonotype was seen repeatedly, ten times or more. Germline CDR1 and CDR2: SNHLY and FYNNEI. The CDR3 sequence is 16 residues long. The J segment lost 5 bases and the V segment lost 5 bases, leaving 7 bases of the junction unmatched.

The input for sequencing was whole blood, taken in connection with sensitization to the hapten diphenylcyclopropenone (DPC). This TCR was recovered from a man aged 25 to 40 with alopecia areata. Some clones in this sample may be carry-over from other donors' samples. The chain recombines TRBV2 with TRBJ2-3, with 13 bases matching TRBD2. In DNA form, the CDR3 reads TGTGCCAGCAGTCTCCGGACTAGCGGGAGTGTAGATACGCAGTATTTT. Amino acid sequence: CASSLRTSGSVDTQYF.